Listed below are T cell receptor beta chains from one sample, sequenced in a study of blood T cells in healthy people across ages. TCRdb fed the 5' RACE reads into MiXCR, producing one record per CDR3 protein. Here the sample spans under 950,000 distinct CDR3 sequences, approximately 22% being singletons. Sequences were obtained from blood. These receptors were obtained from a man between 65 and 85 years old in good health. Each CDR3 is given with its conserved first and last residue. The order of the fields is V gene, D gene, clone size, J gene, CDR3 DNA, CDR3 protein. D genes are given only for firm matches. Not all rows give a size; the values are once, few, many and, for expanded clones, a class.

TRBV28	.	many	TRBJ2-7	TGTGCCAGCAGTTTTTCGTATTACGAGCAGTACTTC	CASSFSYYEQYF
TRBV6-5	TRBD2	few	TRBJ2-3	TGTGCCAGTCGGACGGGACTATCCACAGATACGCAGTATTTT	CASRTGLSTDTQYF
TRBV19	TRBD1	.	TRBJ1-2	TGTGCCAGTAGTACCTCAGGGGGCGATGGCTACACCTTC	CASSTSGGDGYTF
TRBV12-3/TRBV12-4	.	few	TRBJ2-3	TGTGCCAGCAGTTTTGCTCTTCAGGATACGCAGTATTTT	CASSFALQDTQYF
TRBV12-3/TRBV12-4	TRBD1	.	TRBJ2-5	TGTGCCAGCAGTTTCAGGGGGCGTCTGGTCGTAGAGACCCAGTACTTC	CASSFRGRLVVETQYF
TRBV10-3	TRBD2	.	TRBJ2-1	TGTGCCATCACCGGGACTAGCGGGGACAATGAGCAGTTCTTC	CAITGTSGDNEQFF
TRBV29-1	TRBD2	.	TRBJ2-2	TGCAGCGTAGCTACCAGTCTGGCGGGAGGTACCGGGGAGCTGTTTTTT	CSVATSLAGGTGELFF
TRBV11-2	TRBD1	few	TRBJ2-5	TGTGCCAGCAGCTTAGGAAGGACAGGGGGCGAAGGGGAGACCCAGTACTTC	CASSLGRTGGEGETQYF
TRBV29-1	.	.	TRBJ1-3	TGCAGCGTTGGTCTCTCTGGAAACACCATATATTTT	CSVGLSGNTIYF
TRBV5-1	.	.	TRBJ2-1	TGCGCCAGCGGGGTGGGTAACCTGATCTACAATGAGCAGTTCTTC	CASGVGNLIYNEQFF
TRBV7-7	TRBD2	.	TRBJ2-2	TGTGCCAGCAGTAGGGACTACTCCACCGGGGAGCTGTTTTTT	CASSRDYSTGELFF
TRBV6-1	TRBD1	.	TRBJ2-1	TGTGCCAGCAAATCTGGACAGGGGAATTACAATGAGCAGTTCTTC	CASKSGQGNYNEQFF
TRBV20-1	.	.	TRBJ2-7	TGCAGTGTTGCGGGACAACTCTACGAGCAGTACTTC	CSVAGQLYEQYF
TRBV5-5	.	.	TRBJ2-7	TGTGCCAGCCTACCAGGGGACTCCTACGAGCAGTACTTC	CASLPGDSYEQYF
TRBV6-6	TRBD1	.	TRBJ1-4	TGTGCCAGCAGTCCCTCCGGGACAGCTAATGAAAAACTGTTTTTT	CASSPSGTANEKLFF
TRBV15	TRBD1	few	TRBJ1-3	TGTGCCACCAGCAGACAGATAACCGGGACAGGGGTCGGAAACACCATATATTTT	CATSRQITGTGVGNTIYF
TRBV20-1	TRBD2	.	TRBJ2-5	TGCAGTGCTAATGGACTAGCTGGGAAGCAAGAGACCCAGTACTTC	CSANGLAGKQETQYF
TRBV20-1	.	few	TRBJ2-7	TGCAGTGCTTCTCAATCCGGGCCCCCCAGAGGGCAGTACTTC	CSASQSGPPRGQYF
TRBV9	.	.	TRBJ1-2	TGCGCCAGCAGCGTCGCCGGGACGAGCTATGGCTACACCTTC	CASSVAGTSYGYTF
TRBV20-1	.	few	TRBJ2-4	TGCAGTGCTAGACGGGCAGAACTAGCCAAAAACATTCAGTACTTC	CSARRAELAKNIQYF
TRBV4-2	TRBD2	.	TRBJ2-7	TGTGCCAGCAGGTTTCGGGGGGACTCCTACGAGCAGTACTTC	CASRFRGDSYEQYF
TRBV12-3/TRBV12-4	TRBD1	.	TRBJ1-6	TGTGCCAGCAGGATAACAGGGGGGAATTCACCCCTCCACTTT	CASRITGGNSPLHF
TRBV7-9	TRBD1	.	TRBJ1-1	TGTGCCAGCAGCCAGGTCGACAGGGTAGAAGCTTTCTTT	CASSQVDRVEAFF
TRBV5-1	TRBD1	.	TRBJ2-5	TGCGCCAAGGATAGGACAGGGAAAGAGACCCAGTACTTC	CAKDRTGKETQYF
TRBV20-1	TRBD1	.	TRBJ1-5	TGCAGTGCTGGCCAAGACAGGGTAGGCAATCAGCCCCAGCATTTT	CSAGQDRVGNQPQHF
TRBV6-1	.	.	TRBJ2-4	TGTGCCAGCAGTGAGGGTGGGGCAGCACTAGCCAAAAACATTCAGTACTTC	CASSEGGAALAKNIQYF
TRBV6-5	TRBD1	.	TRBJ1-2	TGTGCCAGCAGTCCCCGGACAGGGAACGGCTACACCTTC	CASSPRTGNGYTF
TRBV13	TRBD1	.	TRBJ2-5	TGTGCCACCACTTACCTGGGACAGCAAGAGACCCAGTACTTC	CATTYLGQQETQYF
TRBV28	TRBD2	few	TRBJ2-3	TGTGCCAGCACCATAGGTAGCGGGGGAACAGATACGCAGTATTTT	CASTIGSGGTDTQYF
TRBV12-3/TRBV12-4	.	.	TRBJ2-3	TGTGCCAGCAGTTTGGGACCGACCACAGATGCGCAGTATTTT	CASSLGPTTDAQYF
TRBV10-3	TRBD1	few	TRBJ2-5	TGTGCCATCAGTGAGTCGTGGACAGGGGATTATGGGGAGACCCAGTACTTC	CAISESWTGDYGETQYF
TRBV4-1	TRBD2	few	TRBJ2-4	TGCGCCAGCAGCCAAGATATGAGCGGGGGGCGTGACAAAAACATTCAGTACTTC	CASSQDMSGGRDKNIQYF
TRBV2	.	.	TRBJ1-5	TGTGCCAGTACGCCGGGGCGCGCCGGTCAGCCCCAGCATTTT	CASTPGRAGQPQHF
TRBV2	.	.	TRBJ1-4	TGTGCCAGCAGTGAACAGATTAATGAAAAACTGTTTTTT	CASSEQINEKLFF
TRBV29-1	TRBD2	.	TRBJ2-7	TGCAGCGTGAGGACTAGCGTGGAGTCGGAGCAGTACTTC	CSVRTSVESEQYF
TRBV5-1	.	.	TRBJ2-3	TGCGCCAGCTTACCAGGAGCGGTTAGCACAGATACGCAGTATTTT	CASLPGAVSTDTQYF
TRBV21-1	.	few	TRBJ2-5	TGTGCCAGCAGCAAAAGAGGAAGACAGGGGATTTCGGAGACCCAGTACTTC	CASSKRGRQGISETQYF